Listed below are T cell receptor beta chains from one sample, sequenced in a study of cytomegalovirus exposure and HLA in healthy donors. Repertoires were generated with immunoSEQ multiplex PCR, while TCRdb's copy carries only in-frame clones and drops some. The sample lists 150,000 to 170,000 clones; just over 85% were seen once. Input material: PBMCs. All receptors come from a human donor in good health. CDR3s include the opening cysteine and the closing phenylalanine or tryptophan. D genes are given only for firm matches. Size is omitted from some rows. Given values are once, few, many or a class for expanded clones.

len,abundance,d_gene,v_gene,j_gene,CDR3aa,CDR3nt
16,-,TRBD1,TRBV28,TRBJ2-7,CASSATSDRGICEQYF,TGTGCCAGCAGCGCAACTTCGGACAGGGGAATCTGCGAGCAGTACTTC
13,-,-,TRBV5-4,TRBJ1-2,CASSRAGSYGYTF,TGTGCCAGCAGCCGAGCCGGGAGTTATGGCTACACCTTC
14,-,TRBD2,TRBV18,TRBJ2-7,CASSPTSGEHEQYF,TGTGCCAGCTCACCAACTAGCGGGGAACACGAGCAGTACTTC
17,-,TRBD1,TRBV15,TRBJ1-5,CATSSSEGALGNQPQHF,TGTGCCACCAGCAGTTCCGAGGGGGCCCTTGGCAATCAGCCCCAGCATTTT
14,few,TRBD1,TRBV19,TRBJ1-1,CASRTGGWYTEAFF,TGTGCCAGTAGAACAGGGGGCTGGTACACTGAAGCTTTCTTT
16,once,-,TRBV4-3,TRBJ1-1,CASSQAPTAMNTEAFF,TGCGCCAGCAGCCAAGCCCCGACAGCTATGAACACTGAAGCTTTCTTT
15,-,-,TRBV7-2,TRBJ2-6,CASSLGGSGANVLTF,TGTGCCAGCAGCTTAGGAGGGTCCGGGGCCAACGTCCTGACTTTC
14,-,-,TRBV5-1,TRBJ2-1,CASSPGQGSLEQFF,TGCGCCAGCAGCCCAGGGCAGGGTTCTCTTGAGCAGTTCTTC
12,-,-,TRBV11-2,TRBJ1-1,CASSLLGVNAFF,TGTGCCAGCAGCTTACTAGGGGTTAACGCTTTCTTT
15,-,-,TRBV7-2,TRBJ1-1,CASSLSALRDTEAFF,TGTGCCAGCAGCTTAAGTGCATTGCGGGACACTGAAGCTTTCTTT